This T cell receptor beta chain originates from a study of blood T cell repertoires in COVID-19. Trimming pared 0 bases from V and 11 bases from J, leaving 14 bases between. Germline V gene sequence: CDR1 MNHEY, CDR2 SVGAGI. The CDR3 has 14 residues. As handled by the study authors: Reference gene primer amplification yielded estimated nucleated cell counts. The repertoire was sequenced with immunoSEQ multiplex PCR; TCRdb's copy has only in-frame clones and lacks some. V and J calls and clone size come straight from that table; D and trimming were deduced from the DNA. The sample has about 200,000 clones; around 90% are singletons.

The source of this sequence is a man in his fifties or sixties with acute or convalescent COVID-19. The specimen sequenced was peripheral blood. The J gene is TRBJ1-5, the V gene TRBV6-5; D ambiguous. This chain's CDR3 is CASSYSGESGTQHF. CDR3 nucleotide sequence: TGTGCCAGCAGTTACTCGGGAGAGTCCGGGACCCAGCATTTT.